Given below is one T cell receptor beta chain in context. Its recognized antigen is unknown. No base quality values were provided; no much bigger clone lies one nucleotide off. The CDR3 regions of human TCRbeta chains were subjected to immunosequencing. The paper's processing steps were these. Repertoire TCRs were checked for matches against a reference library of SARS-CoV-2-specific TCRs that had been generated using the MIRA antigen-specificity platform. Breadth was defined as the fraction of unique TCRs that were SARS-CoV-2-associated, and depth was defined as the fraction of total T cells that were SARS-CoV-2-associated. Using the MIRA data, each spike-specific TCR was mapped to the spike region that the TCR reacts to and placed in a CD4 or CD8 class. Log10-transformed breadth and depth values were compared by one-way ANOVA with Sidak's multiple comparisons tests. As stored in TCRdb, this immuneACCESS dataset retains in-frame rearrangements with V and J assigned. A fraction of the clones does not appear; measured against another copy, unresolved V genes explain less than half of the discrepancy, and the remainder lacks a known reason. V and J calls and clone size are copied from that table; D and trimming were computed from the DNA. The sample yields 150,000 or so clones; around 93% were counted once. The ten biggest clones cover roughly 3.5% of the sample.

This entry is derived from a study of T cell responses to AZD1222 COVID-19 vaccine (dated by TCRdb to about 2021). With respect to the entire study: A total of approximately 250 trial participants underwent TCR sequencing, of whom 200 to 220 had received two doses of AZD1222 and some 25 had received two doses of the MenACWY control vaccine. Trial participants were enrolled by age into 18-55, 56-69 and 70-plus year subgroups, with roughly 160, 29 and 62 TCR-sequenced participants respectively. Overall results and qualifications from the work: A significant rise in spike-specific TCR breadth and depth was observed after two AZD1222 doses relative to day 0 and relative to MenACWY recipients. The vaccine-associated CD4 TCRs covered the entire spike protein, and the dominant responses fell in regions 160-218 and 743-854. In the small 56-69-year group, the increase in depth fell short of significance, most likely because of low power. Nearly half of unique spike-specific TCRs reportedly recognized epitopes outside regions mutated in the B.1.351 and B.1.1.7 variants. Participants were mostly white British, with more females than males. The authors suggested clonal diversity may have been underestimated. Only a handful of AZD1222 recipients were SARS-CoV-2 seropositive at baseline, limiting conclusions about previously exposed vaccinees. Because no samples from the day 14 peak response were available, repertoires could be characterized only after the peak T cell response.

This sample's time point label indicates: about 28 days (+/-7) after the second vaccine dose. AZD1222 recipients with second doses at about 4 weeks or about 12 weeks were pooled, because spike-specific TCR depth and breadth did not differ between schedules. Samples from vaccinated people were obtained from the UK trials COV001 and COV002, which included a single-blind randomized controlled phase 2/3 trial of AZD1222 (ChAdOx1 nCoV-19) in healthy adults. For TCRbeta chain sequencing, PBMC samples were collected from trial participants at day 0 and at day 28 after the second dose. Its CDR3 holds 14 amino acids, cysteine through phenylalanine. Only the CDR3 DNA stays, 42 bases, in frame from base 1. V is pruned by 7 bases and J by 3 bases, leaving 8 bases of the junction without a gene match. Looking up the germline V gene yields CDR1 SQVTM and CDR2 ANQGSEA.

Sample: peripheral blood, taken 28 days after the second AZD1222 dose. This sequence originates from an adult who received the AZD1222 COVID-19 vaccine. This chain joins TRBV29-1 to TRBJ2-3, and TRBD1 aligns with 9 junction nucleotides. Read as DNA, the sequence is TGCAGCGGGCACCGGGACAGGGCGACAGATACGCAGTATTTT. It specifies CSGHRDRATDTQYF.